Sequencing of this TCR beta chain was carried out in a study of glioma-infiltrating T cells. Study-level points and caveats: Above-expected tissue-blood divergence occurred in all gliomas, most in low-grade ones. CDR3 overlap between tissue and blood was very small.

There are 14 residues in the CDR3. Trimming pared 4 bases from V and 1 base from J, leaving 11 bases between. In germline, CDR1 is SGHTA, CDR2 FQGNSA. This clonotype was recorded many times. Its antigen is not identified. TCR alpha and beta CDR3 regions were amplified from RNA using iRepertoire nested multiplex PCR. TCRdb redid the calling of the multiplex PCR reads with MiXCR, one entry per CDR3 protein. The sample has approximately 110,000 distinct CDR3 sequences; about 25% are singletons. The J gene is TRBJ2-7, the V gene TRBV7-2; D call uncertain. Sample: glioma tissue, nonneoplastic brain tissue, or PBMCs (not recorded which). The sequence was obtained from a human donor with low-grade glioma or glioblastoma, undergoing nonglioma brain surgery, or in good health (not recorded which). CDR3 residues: CASSSAQWSYEQYF. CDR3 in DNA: TGTGCCAGCAGCTCGGCCCAGTGGTCCTACGAGCAGTACTTC.